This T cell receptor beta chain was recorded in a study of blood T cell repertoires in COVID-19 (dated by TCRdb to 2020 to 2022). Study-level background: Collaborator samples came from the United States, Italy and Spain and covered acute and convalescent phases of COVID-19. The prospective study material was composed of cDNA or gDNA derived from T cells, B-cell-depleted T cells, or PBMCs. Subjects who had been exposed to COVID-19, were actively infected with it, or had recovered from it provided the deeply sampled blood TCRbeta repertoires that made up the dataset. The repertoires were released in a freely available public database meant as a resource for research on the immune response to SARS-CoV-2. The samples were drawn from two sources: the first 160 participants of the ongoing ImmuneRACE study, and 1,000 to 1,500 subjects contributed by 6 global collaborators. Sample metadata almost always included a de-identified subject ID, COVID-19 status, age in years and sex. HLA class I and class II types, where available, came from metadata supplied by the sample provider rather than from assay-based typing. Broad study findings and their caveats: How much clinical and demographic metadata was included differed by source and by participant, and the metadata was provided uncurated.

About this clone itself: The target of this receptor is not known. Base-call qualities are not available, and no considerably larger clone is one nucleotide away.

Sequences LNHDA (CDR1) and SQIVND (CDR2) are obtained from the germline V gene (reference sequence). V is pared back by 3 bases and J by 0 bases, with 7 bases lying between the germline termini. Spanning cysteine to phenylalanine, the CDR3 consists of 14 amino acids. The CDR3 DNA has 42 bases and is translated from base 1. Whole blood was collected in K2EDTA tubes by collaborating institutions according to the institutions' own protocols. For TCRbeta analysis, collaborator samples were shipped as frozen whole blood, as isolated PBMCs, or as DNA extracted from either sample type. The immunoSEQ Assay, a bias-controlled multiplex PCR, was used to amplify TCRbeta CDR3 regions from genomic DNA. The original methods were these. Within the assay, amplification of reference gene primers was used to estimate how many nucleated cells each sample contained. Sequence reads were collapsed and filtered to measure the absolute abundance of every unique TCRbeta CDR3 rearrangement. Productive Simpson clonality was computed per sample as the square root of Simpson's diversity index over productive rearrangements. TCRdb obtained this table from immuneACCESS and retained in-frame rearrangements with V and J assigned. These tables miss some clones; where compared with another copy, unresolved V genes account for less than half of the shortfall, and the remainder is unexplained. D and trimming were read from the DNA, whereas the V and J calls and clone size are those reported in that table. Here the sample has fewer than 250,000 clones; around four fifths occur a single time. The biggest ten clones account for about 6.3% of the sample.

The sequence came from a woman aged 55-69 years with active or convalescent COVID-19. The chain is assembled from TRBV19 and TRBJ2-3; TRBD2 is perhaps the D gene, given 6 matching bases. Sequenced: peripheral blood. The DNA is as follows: TGTGCCAGTAGTATCGGGACTAGCACAGATACGCAGTATTTT. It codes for CASSIGTSTDTQYF.